This T cell receptor beta chain was observed in a study of OX40 agonist ivuxolimab in advanced cancers. Overall study results and limits: Researchers report that CD8+ T cells had, on average, more expanded clones than CD4+. Antigen specificity was not determined for the expanded peripheral T cells.

This CDR3 has 14 amino acids. V was shortened by 5 bases and J by 6 bases, with 14 bases between the two germline ends. The germline V gene encodes CDR1 MNHEY and CDR2 SMNVEV (reference sequence). As regards this clone: The target antigen is unknown.

Sampling times: baseline, cycle 4 day 1, cycle 7 day 1. Repertoires were generated with immunoSEQ multiplex PCR, while TCRdb's copy carries only in-frame clones and drops some. The repertoire holds roughly 90,000 clones, around nine tenths seen once, with roughly 1.4% in the top ten. The material was CD4+ or CD8+ T cells sorted from blood, obtained in a trial of the OX40 agonist ivuxolimab. V gene TRBV27 combines with J gene TRBJ2-1; maybe TRBD1 (5 bases). The clonotype was recovered from an adult with an advanced solid tumor such as melanoma, head and neck, liver or kidney cancer. The CDR3 sequence: CASSPRQQFNEQFF. CDR3 DNA sequence: TGTGCCAGCAGTCCAAGACAGCAGTTCAATGAGCAGTTCTTC.